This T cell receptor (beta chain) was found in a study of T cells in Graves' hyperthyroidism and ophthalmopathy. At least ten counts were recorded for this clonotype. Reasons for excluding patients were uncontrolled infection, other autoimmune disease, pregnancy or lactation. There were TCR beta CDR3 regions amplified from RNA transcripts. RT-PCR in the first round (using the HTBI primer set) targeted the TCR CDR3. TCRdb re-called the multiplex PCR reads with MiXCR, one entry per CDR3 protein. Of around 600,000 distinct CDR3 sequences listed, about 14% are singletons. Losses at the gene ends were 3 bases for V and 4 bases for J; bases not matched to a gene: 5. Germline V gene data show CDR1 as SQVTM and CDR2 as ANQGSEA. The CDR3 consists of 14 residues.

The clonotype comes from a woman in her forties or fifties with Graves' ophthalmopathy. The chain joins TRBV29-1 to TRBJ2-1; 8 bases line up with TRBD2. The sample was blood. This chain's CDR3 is CSVEGTRKYNEQFF. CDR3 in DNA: TGCAGCGTTGAGGGGACTAGGAAGTACAATGAGCAGTTCTTC.